Below, 32 T cell receptor beta chains from the same sample are listed, as sequenced in a study of T cell responses to AZD1222 COVID-19 vaccine. Some clones are missing from TCRdb's copy, which holds only in-frame ones; the method was immunoSEQ multiplex PCR. The data hold approximately 300,000 clones, with about 94% observed a single time. The sample consisted of peripheral blood, taken 28 days after the second AZD1222 dose. These TCRs come from an adult who received the AZD1222 COVID-19 vaccine.

The chain links TRBV2 to TRBJ1-5, with D possibly TRBD1 on 5 matching bases. V gave up 4 bases and J gave up 5 bases, with 6 bases separating them. CDR1 SNHLY and CDR2 FYNNEI come from the germline V gene. The CDR3 loop spans 12 amino acids. CDR3 region: CASSGDDQPQHF. The CDR3 region has the DNA TGTGCCAGCAGTGGGGACGATCAGCCCCAGCATTTT.

This chain connects TRBV27 to TRBJ2-1; possible D gene TRBD1, 6 bases. Trimming left V 2 bases short and J 5 bases short, with 13 bases between. The CDR3 consists of 15 residues. Germline CDR1 MNHEY, CDR2 SMNVEV (reference sequence). The CDR3: CASSLQGQGNNEQFF. CDR3 DNA: TGTGCCAGCAGTTTACAAGGGCAGGGGAACAATGAGCAGTTCTTC.

The chain is built from TRBV3-1 (or the pseudogene TRBV3-2) and TRBJ1-3, with D possibly matching TRBD1 (6 bases). V lost 6 bases and J lost 0, with 12 bases in between. The V gene's germline CDR1 is LGHDT and CDR2 YNNKEL (reference sequence). The CDR3 is made up of 15 amino acids. The CDR3 bases are TGTGCCAGCAGAAAAGGGGGATACTCTGGAAACACCATATATTTT. Encoded protein: CASRKGGYSGNTIYF.

V usage is TRBV7-9 and J usage is TRBJ2-7; 9 bases match TRBD1. V dropped 4 bases and J dropped 0; count of bases not matched to a gene: 1. Germline V gene lookup returns CDR1 SEHNR and CDR2 FQNEAQ (reference sequence). There are 14 residues in the CDR3. The CDR3 loop reads CASSSTGGSYEQYF. CDR3 in DNA: TGTGCCAGCAGCTCGACAGGGGGCTCCTACGAGCAGTACTTC.

The V and J genes are TRBV5-6 and TRBJ2-3, with 8 bases identical to TRBD2. This CDR3 has 12 amino acids. Trimming removed 4 bases from V and 6 bases from J; junction bases left unmatched: 1. Germline CDR1 SGHDT, CDR2 YYEEEE. CDR3: CASSPGGDTQYF. The DNA of the CDR3 is TGTGCCAGCAGCCCGGGGGGGGATACGCAGTATTTT.

The chain has TRBV5-1 and TRBJ1-1, with TRBD1 as a possible D gene (5 bases). The CDR3 runs to 14 residues. The V end lost 0 bases, the J end lost 0 bases, and 6 bases lay between the germline ends. Germline V lookup: CDR1 SGHRS, CDR2 YFSETQ. The CDR3 reads CASSLEGLNTEAFF. CDR3 coding DNA: TGCGCCAGCAGCTTGGAGGGGCTGAACACTGAAGCTTTCTTT.

V usage is TRBV29-1 and J usage is TRBJ2-5; 8 bases line up with TRBD1. Trimming removed 4 bases from V and 1 base from J; junction bases left unmatched: 2. The germline V gene encodes CDR1 SQVTM and CDR2 ANQGSEA. The CDR3 contains 13 residues. The CDR3 DNA sequence: TGCAGCGTTGCGACAGGGGTCCAAGAGACCCAGTACTTC. Amino acid sequence: CSVATGVQETQYF.

The rearrangement uses TRBV19 and TRBJ1-1, with D perhaps TRBD1 (5 bases). V was clipped by 2 bases and J by 2 bases, with 21 bases between them. CDR1 is LNHDA, CDR2 SQIVND, per germline (reference sequence). There are 18 residues in the CDR3. CDR3 nucleotides: TGTGCCAGTAGTATATTCGGATTAGGACAACCCGTAAACACTGAAGCTTTCTTT. It specifies CASSIFGLGQPVNTEAFF.

J is TRBJ1-1 and V is TRBV6-5, with unresolved D. Germline V lookup: CDR1 MNHEY, CDR2 SVGAGI. The CDR3 contains 14 residues. V gave up 6 bases and J gave up 6 bases, with 17 bases separating them. The CDR3 region is CASSNPLELSEAFF. CDR3 bases: TGTGCCAGCAGCAACCCCCTAGAGTTGTCTGAAGCTTTCTTT.

The chain employs TRBV3-1 (or the pseudogene TRBV3-2) and TRBJ2-7, with TRBD1 matching over 7 bases. Germline V gives CDR1 LGHDT, CDR2 YNNKEL (reference sequence). This CDR3 has 15 amino acids. Unmatched junction bases numbered 9, after V lost 0 bases and J lost 7 bases. The CDR3 DNA is TGTGCCAGCAGCCAAGACGACGGACAGGACGGAGAGCAGTACTTC. As protein: CASSQDDGQDGEQYF.

The V and J genes are TRBV6-5 and TRBJ2-3; D gene uncertain. This CDR3 has 12 residues. The germline V and J ends were trimmed by 6 bases and 6 bases, with 10 bases remaining between them. CDR1 and CDR2 (germline): MNHEY, SVGAGI. The CDR3 nucleotides are TGTGCCAGCAGGGCAGTTCGCGATACGCAGTATTTT. Amino acids: CASRAVRDTQYF.

The chain employs TRBV4-1 and TRBJ1-5; D might be TRBD1 (6 bases). V lost 4 bases and J lost 6, with 10 bases in between. Germline V gives CDR1 MGHRA, CDR2 YSYEKL. CDR3 length equals 13 residues. CDR3 sequence reads: CASSRGPGQPQHF. CDR3 nucleotide sequence: TGCGCCAGCAGCCGGGGGCCTGGTCAGCCCCAGCATTTT.

The chain uses TRBV10-2 and TRBJ1-3; D ambiguous. Trimming left V 3 bases short and J 0 bases short, with 12 bases between. This CDR3 is built from 16 residues. In germline, CDR1 is WSHSY, CDR2 SAAADI. CDR3 region: CASSDGPGVSGNTIYF. The CDR3 DNA follows: TGCGCCAGCAGTGACGGCCCTGGGGTCTCTGGAAACACCATATATTTT.

The chain's CDR3 is CASSPSGTGEIQPQHF. CDR3 nucleotide sequence: TGTGCCAGCAGCCCCTCCGGGACAGGGGAAATTCAGCCCCAGCATTTT. This chain joins TRBV4-2 and TRBJ1-5, with 10 bases identical to TRBD1. The V and J ends lost 4 bases and 6 bases, in that order; junction bases with no gene match: 9. The length of the CDR3 is 16 residues. Germline CDR1 LGHNA, CDR2 YNFKEQ.

The chain uses TRBV11-3 and TRBJ2-7; 11 nucleotides align to TRBD2. Germline CDR1 and CDR2: SGHNT and YENEEA. The junction had 6 bases not matched to a gene; V was cut back by 5 bases and J by 0 bases. This CDR3 has 16 residues. The CDR3 here is CASSPTSGDSSYEQYF. The CDR3 DNA reads as TGTGCCAGCAGCCCGACTAGCGGGGATAGCTCCTACGAGCAGTACTTC.

The chain combines TRBV7-9 with TRBJ2-7, with 13 positions matching TRBD2. Germline V gives CDR1 SEHNR, CDR2 FQNEAQ (reference sequence). J lost 0 bases, V lost 5 bases, and 1 base had no gene match. The CDR3 has 15 amino acids. CDR3 sequence: CASSRTSGSSYEQYF. The DNA for the CDR3 is TGTGCCAGCAGCCGGACTAGCGGGAGCTCCTACGAGCAGTACTTC.

CDR3 nucleotide sequence: TGTGCCAGCAGTGATAGTTCAACAGGGAATTCACCCCTCCACTTT. Its protein product is CASSDSSTGNSPLHF. The chain joins TRBV2 to TRBJ1-6; maybe TRBD1 (6 bases). V was clipped by 3 bases and J by 7 bases, with 13 bases between them. CDR1 and CDR2 from the germline V gene are SNHLY and FYNNEI. The CDR3 length is 15 residues. The complete variable domain, with remaining parts taken from reference TRBV2 and TRBJ1-6, reads EPEVTQTPSHQVTQMGQEVILRCVPISNHLYFYWYRQILGQKVEFLVSFYNNEISEKSEIFDDQFSVERPDGSNFTLKIRSTKLEDSAMYFCASSDSSTGNSPLHFGNGTRLTVT.

The chain joins TRBV19 to TRBJ2-3; 13 bases align to TRBD2. The V gene end was trimmed by 6 bases and the J gene end by 1 base; junction bases not matched to a gene: 1. Germline values: CDR1 LNHDA, CDR2 SQIVND (reference sequence). This CDR3 comprises 15 residues. Here the CDR3 reads CASSGTSGGTDTQYF. The CDR3 DNA reads TGTGCCAGTAGCGGGACTAGCGGGGGCACAGATACGCAGTATTTT.

The rearrangement joins TRBV6-1 to TRBJ1-2, with D perhaps matching TRBD1 (5 bases). CDR1 is MNHNS and CDR2 is SASEGT in the germline V gene. This CDR3 spans 15 amino acids. Trimming pared 3 bases from V and 8 bases from J, leaving 19 bases between. CDR3 protein: CASSELPGTAKGYTF. The CDR3 region has the DNA TGTGCCAGCAGTGAGCTCCCGGGGACGGCTAAGGGCTACACCTTC.

The chain couples TRBV5-1 to TRBJ1-4; D is unclear. The CDR3 extends over 11 amino acids. The germline V and J ends were trimmed by 9 bases and 6 bases, with 9 bases remaining between them. From germline, CDR1 is SGHRS and CDR2 YFSETQ. CDR3: CAIEIYEKLFF. For the CDR3, the DNA is TGCGCCATCGAAATTTATGAAAAACTGTTTTTT.

The J gene is TRBJ2-7, the V gene TRBV4-1, with TRBD2 matching 12 bases. Losses at the gene ends were 1 base for V and 5 bases for J; bases not matched to a gene: 3. CDR1 is MGHRA, CDR2 YSYEKL, per germline. The CDR3 consists of 15 residues. CDR3 amino acids: CASSQAASGRDEQYF. CDR3 in DNA: TGCGCCAGCAGCCAAGCAGCTAGCGGGAGGGACGAGCAGTACTTC.

The gene calls are TRBV27 and TRBJ2-5, with D hard to call. The V and J ends lost 4 bases and 2 bases respectively, with 14 bases between them. Germline CDR1 reads MNHEY; CDR2 reads SMNVEV (reference sequence). The CDR3 totals 15 residues. The CDR3 nucleotides read TGTGCCAGCAGTTCTCCCTCCGCGGAGCAAGAGACCCAGTACTTC. This translates into CASSSPSAEQETQYF.

As for this clone: A junction end diverges from the germline sequence, so it may reflect a read error. The chain carries TRBV5-4 and TRBJ2-7; TRBD2 agrees at 8 bases. From germline, CDR1 is SGHNT and CDR2 YYREEE (reference sequence). CDR3 length: 11 residues. The CDR3 sequence: CASGRGVEPYF. The CDR3 nucleotides are TGTGCCAGCGGGCGGGGGGTCGAGCCGTACTTC.

In DNA, the CDR3 is TGTGCCAGTAGCCAGGGTGGAATCAGGAATGAGCAGTTCTTC. Translating it yields CASSQGGIRNEQFF. This sequence joins TRBV19 and TRBJ2-1, with a tentative D call TRBD1 (5 bases). V gave up 6 bases and J gave up 7 bases, with 16 bases separating them. Germline assignment: CDR1 LNHDA and CDR2 SQIVND (reference sequence). The CDR3 covers 14 residues.

This clone was recorded once. This rearrangement joins TRBV19 to TRBJ1-2; D remains ambiguous. CDR3 length equals 13 residues. Germline V gene sequence: CDR1 LNHDA, CDR2 SQIVND (reference sequence). V lost 4 bases and J 8 bases, leaving 14 bases between the germline ends. The CDR3 loop is CASSSPGSGGYTF. CDR3 bases: TGTGCCAGTAGTAGCCCAGGTTCGGGGGGCTACACCTTC.

V is TRBV11-2 and J is TRBJ2-7; no firm D call. The V and J ends lost 6 bases and 3 bases respectively, with 9 bases between them. The V gene's germline CDR1 is SGHAT and CDR2 FQNNGV. The CDR3 consists of 12 residues. The CDR3 loop is CASRQTSYEQYF. Written as DNA, the CDR3 is TGTGCCAGCAGACAGACCAGCTACGAGCAGTACTTC.

The rearrangement uses TRBV2 and TRBJ2-6; 7 bases agree with TRBD1. The CDR3 runs to 14 residues. With 6 bases clipped from V and 2 bases from J, the junction kept 1 base outside the gene matches. The V gene's germline CDR1 is SNHLY and CDR2 FYNNEI. CDR3 DNA: TGTGCCAGCAGAACAGGGGCTGGGGCCAACGTCCTGACTTTC. Translation gives CASRTGAGANVLTF.

The CDR3 sequence: CASSLDMTGAGNTIYF. As DNA, the CDR3 is TGTGCCAGCAGCTTGGATATGACGGGGGCTGGAAACACCATATATTTT. The chain links TRBV7-9 to TRBJ1-3, with a weak D call TRBD1 (5 bases). V was shortened by 3 bases and J by 2 bases, with 14 bases between the two germline ends. This CDR3 is 16 amino acids long. Germline V lookup: CDR1 SEHNR, CDR2 FQNEAQ (reference sequence).

The gene calls are TRBV6-5 and TRBJ1-5; D perhaps matches TRBD1 (6 bases). This CDR3 has 15 amino acids. Per germline, CDR1 MNHEY and CDR2 SVGAGI. Trimming took off 7 bases at V and 3 bases at J, with 16 bases between the two ends. CDR3 DNA: TGTGCCAGCACCAGGGCGGACAGCCACAATCAGCCCCAGCATTTT. The encoded protein is CASTRADSHNQPQHF.

The rearrangement links TRBV19 to TRBJ2-3; no reliable D call. Trimming shortened V by 3 bases and J by 0 bases, and 7 bases separated the two germline ends. Germline V gives CDR1 LNHDA, CDR2 SQIVND (reference sequence). The CDR3 is 14 residues long. CDR3 region: CASSMGQSTDTQYF. CDR3 nucleotide sequence: TGTGCCAGTAGTATGGGCCAGAGCACAGATACGCAGTATTTT. Full variable domain (missing parts from reference TRBV19 and TRBJ2-3): DGGITQSPKYLFRKEGQNVTLSCEQNLNHDAMYWYRQDPGQGLRLIYYSQIVNDFQKGDIAEGYSVSREKKESFPLTVTSAQKNPTAFYLCASSMGQSTDTQYFGPGTRLTVL.

V usage is TRBV9 and J usage is TRBJ1-5; no reliable D call. Between the trimmed V and J ends, which lost 0 bases and 5 bases, there was a span of 6 bases. CDR3 size: 13 residues. In germline, CDR1 is SGDLS, CDR2 YYNGEE. The CDR3: CASSVDLHQPQHF. The CDR3 coding sequence is TGTGCCAGCAGCGTAGATCTCCATCAGCCCCAGCATTTT.

The chain links TRBV18 to TRBJ2-3, with D perhaps given as TRBD1 or TRBD2 (5 bases each). V lost 0 bases, J lost 4 bases, and 8 bases lay in between. CDR1 is KGHSH and CDR2 is LQKENI in the germline V gene. The CDR3 has 14 residues. CDR3 nucleotides: TGTGCCAGCTCACCACCTGTGGGGGCAGATACGCAGTATTTT. It codes for CASSPPVGADTQYF.